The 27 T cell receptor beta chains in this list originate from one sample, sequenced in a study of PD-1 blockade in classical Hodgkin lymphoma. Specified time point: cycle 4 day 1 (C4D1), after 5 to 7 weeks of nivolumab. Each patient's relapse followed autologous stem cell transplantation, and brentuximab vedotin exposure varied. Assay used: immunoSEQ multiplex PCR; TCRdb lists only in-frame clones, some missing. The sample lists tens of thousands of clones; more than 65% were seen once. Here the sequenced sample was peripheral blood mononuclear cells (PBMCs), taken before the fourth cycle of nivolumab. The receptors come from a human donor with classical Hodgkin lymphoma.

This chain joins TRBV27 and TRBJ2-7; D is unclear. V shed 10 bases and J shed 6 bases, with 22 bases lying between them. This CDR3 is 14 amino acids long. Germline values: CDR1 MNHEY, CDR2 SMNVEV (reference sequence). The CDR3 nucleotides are TGTGCCACCAAACCCGACACCTTTTCGGGCGAGCAGTACTTC. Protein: CATKPDTFSGEQYF.

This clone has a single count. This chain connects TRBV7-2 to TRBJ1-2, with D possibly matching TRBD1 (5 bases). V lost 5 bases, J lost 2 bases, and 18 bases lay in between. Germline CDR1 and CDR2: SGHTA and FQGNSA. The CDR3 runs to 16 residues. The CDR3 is CASSSLWGTTNYGYTF. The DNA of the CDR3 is TGTGCCAGCAGCAGCCTGTGGGGGACCACAAACTATGGCTACACCTTC.

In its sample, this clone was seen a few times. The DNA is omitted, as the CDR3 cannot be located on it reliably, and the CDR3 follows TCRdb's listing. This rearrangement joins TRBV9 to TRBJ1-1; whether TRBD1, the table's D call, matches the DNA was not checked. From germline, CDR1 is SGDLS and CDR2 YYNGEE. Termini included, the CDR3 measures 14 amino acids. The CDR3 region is CASSVVGTGSRMEF.

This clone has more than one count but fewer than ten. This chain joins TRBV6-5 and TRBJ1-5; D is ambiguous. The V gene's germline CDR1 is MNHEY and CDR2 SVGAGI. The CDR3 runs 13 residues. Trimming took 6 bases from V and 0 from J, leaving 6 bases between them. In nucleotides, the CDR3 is TGTGCCAGCAGGATAGGTAGCAATCAGCCCCAGCATTTT. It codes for CASRIGSNQPQHF.

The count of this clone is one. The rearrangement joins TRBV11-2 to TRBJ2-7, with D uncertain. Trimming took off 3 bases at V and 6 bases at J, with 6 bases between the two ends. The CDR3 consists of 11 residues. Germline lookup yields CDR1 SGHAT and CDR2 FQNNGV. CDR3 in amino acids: CASSFVSEQYF. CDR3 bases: TGTGCCAGCAGCTTTGTCTCCGAGCAGTACTTC.

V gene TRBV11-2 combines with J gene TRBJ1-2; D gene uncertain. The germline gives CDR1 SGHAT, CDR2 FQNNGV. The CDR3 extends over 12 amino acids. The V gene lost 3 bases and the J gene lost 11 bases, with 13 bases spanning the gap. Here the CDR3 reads CASSFAVGGYTF. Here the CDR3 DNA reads TGTGCCAGCAGCTTCGCTGTGGGAGGGTACACCTTC.

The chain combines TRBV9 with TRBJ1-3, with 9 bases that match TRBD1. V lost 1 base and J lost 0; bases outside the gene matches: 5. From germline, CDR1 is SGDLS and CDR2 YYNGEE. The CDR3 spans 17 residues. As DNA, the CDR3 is TGTGCCAGCAGCGTAATGGGACAGGGACTCTCTGGAAACACCATATATTTT. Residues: CASSVMGQGLSGNTIYF. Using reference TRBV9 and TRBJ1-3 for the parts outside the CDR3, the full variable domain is DSGVTQTPKHLITATGQRVTLRCSPRSGDLSVYWYQQSLDQGLQFLIQYYNGEERAKGNILERFSAQQFPDLHSELNLSSLELGDSALYFCASSVMGQGLSGNTIYFGEGSWLTVV.

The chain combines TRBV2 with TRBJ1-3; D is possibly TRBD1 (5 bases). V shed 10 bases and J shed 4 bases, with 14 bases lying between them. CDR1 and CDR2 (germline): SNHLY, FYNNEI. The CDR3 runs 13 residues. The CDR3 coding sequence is TGTGCCACGAGGGGTTCATTAGGAAACACCATATATTTT. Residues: CATRGSLGNTIYF.

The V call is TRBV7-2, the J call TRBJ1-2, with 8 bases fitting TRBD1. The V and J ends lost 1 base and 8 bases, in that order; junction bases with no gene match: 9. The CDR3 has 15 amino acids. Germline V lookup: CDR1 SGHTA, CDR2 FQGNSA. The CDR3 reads CASSLEDREFGGYTF. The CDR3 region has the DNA TGTGCCAGCAGCTTAGAGGACAGGGAGTTTGGCGGCTACACCTTC.

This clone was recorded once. This chain's CDR3 is CASSIYTSGGLAKNIQYF. Written as DNA, the CDR3 is TGTGCCAGTAGTATTTATACTAGCGGGGGCCTAGCCAAAAACATTCAGTACTTC. This chain uses TRBV19 with TRBJ2-4; 11 positions match TRBD2. The V and J ends lost 3 bases and 0 bases, in that order; junction bases with no gene match: 7. Per the germline V gene, CDR1 is LNHDA and CDR2 is SQIVND (reference sequence). The CDR3 sequence is 18 residues long. Full variable domain (rest looked up from reference TRBV19 and TRBJ2-4): DGGITQSPKYLFRKEGQNVTLSCEQNLNHDAMYWYRQDPGQGLRLIYYSQIVNDFQKGDIAEGYSVSREKKESFPLTVTSAQKNPTAFYLCASSIYTSGGLAKNIQYFGAGTRLSVL.

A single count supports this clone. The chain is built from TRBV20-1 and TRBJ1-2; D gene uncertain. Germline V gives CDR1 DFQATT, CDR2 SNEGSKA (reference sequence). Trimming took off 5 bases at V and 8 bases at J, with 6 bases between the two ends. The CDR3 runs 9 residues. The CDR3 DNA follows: TGCAGTGCTCGTGAGGGCTACACCTTC. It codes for CSAREGYTF.

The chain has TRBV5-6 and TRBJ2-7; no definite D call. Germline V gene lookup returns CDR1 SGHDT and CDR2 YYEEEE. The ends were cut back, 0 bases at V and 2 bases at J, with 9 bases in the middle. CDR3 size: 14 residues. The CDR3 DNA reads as TGTGCCAGCAGCTTGGGATCTTATACCTACGAGCAGTACTTC. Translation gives CASSLGSYTYEQYF.

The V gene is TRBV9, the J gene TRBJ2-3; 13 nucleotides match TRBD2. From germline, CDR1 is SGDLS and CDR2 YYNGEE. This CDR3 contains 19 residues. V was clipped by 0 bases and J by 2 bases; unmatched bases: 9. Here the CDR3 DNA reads TGTGCCAGCAGCGTAGAAACTAGCGGGGGGGCCAGTCTCACAGATACGCAGTATTTT. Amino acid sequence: CASSVETSGGASLTDTQYF. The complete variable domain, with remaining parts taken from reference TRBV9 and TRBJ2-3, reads DSGVTQTPKHLITATGQRVTLRCSPRSGDLSVYWYQQSLDQGLQFLIQYYNGEERAKGNILERFSAQQFPDLHSELNLSSLELGDSALYFCASSVETSGGASLTDTQYFGPGTRLTVL.

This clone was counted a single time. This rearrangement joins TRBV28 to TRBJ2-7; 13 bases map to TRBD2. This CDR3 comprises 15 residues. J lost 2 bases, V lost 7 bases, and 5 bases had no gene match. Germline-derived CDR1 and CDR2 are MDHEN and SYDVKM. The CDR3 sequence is CASKTSGGGAYEQYF. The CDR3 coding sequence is TGTGCCAGCAAAACTAGCGGGGGGGGAGCCTACGAGCAGTACTTC.

The CDR3 loop reads CASSIDGGPYEQYF. The CDR3 nucleotides read TGTGCCAGTAGTATAGACGGAGGACCTTACGAGCAGTACTTC. The chain recombines TRBV19 with TRBJ2-7, with D maybe TRBD2 (5 bases). The CDR3 has 14 residues. V lost 0 bases, J lost 4 bases, and 10 bases lay in between. In germline, CDR1 is LNHDA, CDR2 SQIVND (reference sequence).

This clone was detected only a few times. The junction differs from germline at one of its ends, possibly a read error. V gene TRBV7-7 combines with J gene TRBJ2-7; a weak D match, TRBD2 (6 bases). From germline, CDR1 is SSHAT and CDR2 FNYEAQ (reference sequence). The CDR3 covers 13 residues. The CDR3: CASSLEEGSEQYF. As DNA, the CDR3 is TGTGCTAGCAGCTTAGAGGAGGGCAGCGAGCAGTACTTC.

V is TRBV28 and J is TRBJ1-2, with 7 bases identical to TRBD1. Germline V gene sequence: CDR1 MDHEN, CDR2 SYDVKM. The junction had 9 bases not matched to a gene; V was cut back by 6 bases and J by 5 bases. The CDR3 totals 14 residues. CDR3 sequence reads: CASSPDRVVYGYTF. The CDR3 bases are TGTGCCAGCAGCCCAGACAGGGTAGTTTATGGCTACACCTTC.

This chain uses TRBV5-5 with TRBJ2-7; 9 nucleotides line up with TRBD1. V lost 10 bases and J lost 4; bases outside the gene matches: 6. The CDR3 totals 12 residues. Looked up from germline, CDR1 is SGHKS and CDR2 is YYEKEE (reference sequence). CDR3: CAARDRVYEQYF. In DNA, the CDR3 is TGTGCCGCCCGGGACAGGGTATACGAGCAGTACTTC.

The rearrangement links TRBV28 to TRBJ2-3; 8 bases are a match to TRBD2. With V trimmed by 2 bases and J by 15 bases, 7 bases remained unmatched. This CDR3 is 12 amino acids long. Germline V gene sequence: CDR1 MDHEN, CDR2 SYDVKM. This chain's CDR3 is CASSLRGTSCYF. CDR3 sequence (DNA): TGTGCCAGCAGTTTACGAGGGACTAGTTGTTATTTT.

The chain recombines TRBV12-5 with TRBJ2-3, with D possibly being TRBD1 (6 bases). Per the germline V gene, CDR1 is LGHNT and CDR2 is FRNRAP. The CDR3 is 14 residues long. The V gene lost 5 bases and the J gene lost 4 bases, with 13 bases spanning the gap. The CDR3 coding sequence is TGTGCTAGTGGTCCTCAGGGGTCGGCAGATACGCAGTATTTT. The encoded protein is CASGPQGSADTQYF.

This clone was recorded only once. The CDR3 coding sequence is TGTGCCAGTAGTTTTCCCGGGACAGCCACTGAAGCTTTCTTT. This translates into CASSFPGTATEAFF. The chain combines TRBV19 with TRBJ1-1, with 7 nucleotides matching TRBD1. This CDR3 region has 14 residues. The germline V gene has CDR1 LNHDA and CDR2 SQIVND (reference sequence). J gave up 4 bases and V 5 bases, and 7 bases lay outside the gene matches.

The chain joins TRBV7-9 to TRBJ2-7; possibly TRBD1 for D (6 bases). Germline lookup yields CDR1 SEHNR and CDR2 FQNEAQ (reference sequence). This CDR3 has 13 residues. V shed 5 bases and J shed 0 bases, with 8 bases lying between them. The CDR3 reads CASSKDSSYEQYF. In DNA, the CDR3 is TGTGCCAGCAGCAAGGACAGCTCCTACGAGCAGTACTTC.

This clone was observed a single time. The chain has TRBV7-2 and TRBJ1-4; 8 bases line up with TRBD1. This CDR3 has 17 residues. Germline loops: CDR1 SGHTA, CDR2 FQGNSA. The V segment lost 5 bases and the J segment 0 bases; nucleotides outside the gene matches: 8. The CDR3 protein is CASSTRTGLATNEKLFF. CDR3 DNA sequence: TGTGCCAGCAGCACCCGGACAGGGCTTGCAACTAATGAAAAACTGTTTTTT.

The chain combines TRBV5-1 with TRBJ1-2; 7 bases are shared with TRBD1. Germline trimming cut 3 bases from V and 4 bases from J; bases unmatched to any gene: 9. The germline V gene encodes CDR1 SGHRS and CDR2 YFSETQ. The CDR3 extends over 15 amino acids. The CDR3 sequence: CASSWGTAQRYGYTF. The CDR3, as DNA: TGCGCCAGCAGCTGGGGGACAGCGCAACGCTATGGCTACACCTTC.

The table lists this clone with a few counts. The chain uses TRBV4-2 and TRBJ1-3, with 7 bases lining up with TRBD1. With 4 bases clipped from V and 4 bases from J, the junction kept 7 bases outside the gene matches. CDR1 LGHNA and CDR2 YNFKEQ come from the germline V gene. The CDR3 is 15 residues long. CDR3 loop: CASSPLQGSGNTIYF. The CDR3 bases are TGTGCCAGCAGCCCCCTACAGGGGTCGGGAAACACCATATATTTT.

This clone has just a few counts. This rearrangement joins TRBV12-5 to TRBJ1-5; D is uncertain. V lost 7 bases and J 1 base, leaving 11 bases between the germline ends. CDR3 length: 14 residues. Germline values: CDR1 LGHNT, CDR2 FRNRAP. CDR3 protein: CASARGGSNQPQHF. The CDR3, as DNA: TGTGCTAGTGCCCGAGGAGGGAGCAATCAGCCCCAGCATTTT.

In DNA form, the CDR3 reads TGTGCCAGTAGTATAGATCTATTAATAGGGCGTACTAGCACAGATACGCAGTATTTT. Amino acids: CASSIDLLIGRTSTDTQYF. The J gene is TRBJ2-3, the V gene TRBV19; D not resolved. This CDR3 is 19 amino acids long. In germline, CDR1 is LNHDA, CDR2 SQIVND (reference sequence). V was clipped by 0 bases and J by 0 bases, with 19 bases between them.